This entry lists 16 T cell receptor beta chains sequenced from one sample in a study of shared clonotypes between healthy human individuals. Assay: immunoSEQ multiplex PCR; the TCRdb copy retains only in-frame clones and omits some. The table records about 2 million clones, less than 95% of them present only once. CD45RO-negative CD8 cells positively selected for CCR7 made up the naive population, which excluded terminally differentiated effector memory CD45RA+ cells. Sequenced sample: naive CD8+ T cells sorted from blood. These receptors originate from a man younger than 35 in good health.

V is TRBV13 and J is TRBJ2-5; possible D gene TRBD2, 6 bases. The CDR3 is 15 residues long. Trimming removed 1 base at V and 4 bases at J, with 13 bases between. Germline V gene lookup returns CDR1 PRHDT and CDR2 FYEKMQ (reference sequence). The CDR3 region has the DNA TGTGCCAGCAGCTTAGCGGGGGACTCCGTAGAGACCCAGTACTTC. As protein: CASSLAGDSVETQYF.

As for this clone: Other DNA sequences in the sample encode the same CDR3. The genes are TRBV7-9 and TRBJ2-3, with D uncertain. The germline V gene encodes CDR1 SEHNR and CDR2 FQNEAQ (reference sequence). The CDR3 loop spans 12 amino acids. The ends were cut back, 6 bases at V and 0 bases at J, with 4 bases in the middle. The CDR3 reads CASSVSTDTQYF. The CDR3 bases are TGTGCCAGCAGTGTAAGCACAGATACGCAGTATTTT.

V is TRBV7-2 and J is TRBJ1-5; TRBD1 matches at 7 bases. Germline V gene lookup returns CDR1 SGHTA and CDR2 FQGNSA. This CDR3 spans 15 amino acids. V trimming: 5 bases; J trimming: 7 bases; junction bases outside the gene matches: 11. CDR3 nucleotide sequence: TGTGCCAGCAGCACAACAGGGGAAAGGGGCCAGCCCCAGCATTTT. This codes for CASSTTGERGQPQHF. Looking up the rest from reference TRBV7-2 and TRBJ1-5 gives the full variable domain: GAGVSQSPSNKVTEKGKDVELRCDPISGHTALYWYRQSLGQGLEFLIYFQGNSAPDKSGLPSDRFSAERTGGSVSTLTIQRTQQEDSAVYLCASSTTGERGQPQHFGDGTRLSIL.

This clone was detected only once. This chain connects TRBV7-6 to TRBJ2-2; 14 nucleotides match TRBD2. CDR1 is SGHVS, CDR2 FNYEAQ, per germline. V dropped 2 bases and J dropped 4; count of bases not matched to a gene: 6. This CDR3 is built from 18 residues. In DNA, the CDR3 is TGTGCCAGCAGCTTACGACTAGCGGGAGGGCCATCCACCGGGGAGCTGTTTTTT. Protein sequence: CASSLRLAGGPSTGELFF.

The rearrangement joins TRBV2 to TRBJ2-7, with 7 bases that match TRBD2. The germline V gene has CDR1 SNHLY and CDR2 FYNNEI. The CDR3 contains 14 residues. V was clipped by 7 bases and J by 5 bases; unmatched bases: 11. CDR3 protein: CASNGEGGPHEQYF. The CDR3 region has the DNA TGTGCCAGCAACGGTGAGGGAGGGCCCCACGAGCAGTACTTC.

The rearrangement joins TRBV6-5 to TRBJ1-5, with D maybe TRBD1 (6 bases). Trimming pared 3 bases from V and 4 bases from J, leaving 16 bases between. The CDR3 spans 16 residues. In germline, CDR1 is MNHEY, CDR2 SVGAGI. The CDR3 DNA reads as TGTGCCAGCAGTTATTATCTCTACAGGGAGAATCAGCCCCAGCATTTT. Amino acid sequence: CASSYYLYRENQPQHF.

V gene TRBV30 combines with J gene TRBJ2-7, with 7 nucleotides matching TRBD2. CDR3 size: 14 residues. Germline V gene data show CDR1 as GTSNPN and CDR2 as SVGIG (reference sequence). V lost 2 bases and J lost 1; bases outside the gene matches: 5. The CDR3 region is CAWSWGGGSYEQYF. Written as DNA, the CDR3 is TGTGCCTGGAGTTGGGGGGGAGGGTCCTACGAGCAGTACTTC.

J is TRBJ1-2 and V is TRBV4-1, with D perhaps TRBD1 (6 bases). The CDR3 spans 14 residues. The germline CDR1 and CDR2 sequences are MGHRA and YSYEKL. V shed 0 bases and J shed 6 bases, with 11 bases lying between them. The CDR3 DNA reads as TGCGCCAGCAGCCAAGAGGACAGCGAAAATGGCTACACCTTC. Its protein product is CASSQEDSENGYTF.

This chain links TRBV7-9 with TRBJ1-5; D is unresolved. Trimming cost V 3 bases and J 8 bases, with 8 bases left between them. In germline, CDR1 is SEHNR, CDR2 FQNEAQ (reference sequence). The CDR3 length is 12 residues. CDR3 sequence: CASSFGGEPQHF. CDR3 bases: TGTGCCAGCAGCTTCGGCGGAGAGCCCCAGCATTTT.

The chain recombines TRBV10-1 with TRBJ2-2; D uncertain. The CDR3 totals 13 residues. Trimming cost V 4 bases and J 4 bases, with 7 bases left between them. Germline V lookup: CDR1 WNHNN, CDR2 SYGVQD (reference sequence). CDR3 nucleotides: TGCGCCAGCAGTGGTGTCGGCACCGGGGAGCTGTTTTTT. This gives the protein CASSGVGTGELFF.

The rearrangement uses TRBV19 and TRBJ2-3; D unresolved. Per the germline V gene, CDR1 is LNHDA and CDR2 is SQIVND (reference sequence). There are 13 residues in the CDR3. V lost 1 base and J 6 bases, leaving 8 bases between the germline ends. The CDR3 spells CASSIASEDTQYF. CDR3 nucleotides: TGTGCCAGTAGTATAGCATCGGAGGATACGCAGTATTTT.

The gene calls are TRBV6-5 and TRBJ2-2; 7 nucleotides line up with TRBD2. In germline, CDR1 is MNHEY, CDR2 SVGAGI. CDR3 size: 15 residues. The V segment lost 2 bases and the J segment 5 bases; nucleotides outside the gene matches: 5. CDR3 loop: CASSYAGDTTGELFF. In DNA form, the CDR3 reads TGTGCCAGCAGTTACGCGGGAGACACAACCGGGGAGCTGTTTTTT.

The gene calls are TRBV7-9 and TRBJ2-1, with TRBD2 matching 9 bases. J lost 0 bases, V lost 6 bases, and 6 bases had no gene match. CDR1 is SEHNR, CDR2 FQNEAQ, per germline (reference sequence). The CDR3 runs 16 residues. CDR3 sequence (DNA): TGTGCCAGCAGATCCTGGCGGGAGGGCTCCTACAATGAGCAGTTCTTC. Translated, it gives CASRSWREGSYNEQFF.

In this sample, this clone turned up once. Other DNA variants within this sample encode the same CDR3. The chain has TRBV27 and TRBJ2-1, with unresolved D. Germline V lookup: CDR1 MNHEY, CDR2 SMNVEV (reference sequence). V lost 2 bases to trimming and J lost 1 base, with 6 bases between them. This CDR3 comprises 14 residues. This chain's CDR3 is CASSLGRSYNEQFF. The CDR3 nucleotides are TGTGCCAGCAGTTTAGGTAGATCCTACAATGAGCAGTTCTTC.

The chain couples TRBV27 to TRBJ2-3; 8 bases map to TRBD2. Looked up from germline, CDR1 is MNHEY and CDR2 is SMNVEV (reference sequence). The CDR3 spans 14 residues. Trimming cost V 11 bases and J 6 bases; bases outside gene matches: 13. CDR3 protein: CASGGGRPADTQYF. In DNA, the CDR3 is TGTGCCTCGGGGGGGGGCCGTCCGGCGGATACGCAGTATTTT.

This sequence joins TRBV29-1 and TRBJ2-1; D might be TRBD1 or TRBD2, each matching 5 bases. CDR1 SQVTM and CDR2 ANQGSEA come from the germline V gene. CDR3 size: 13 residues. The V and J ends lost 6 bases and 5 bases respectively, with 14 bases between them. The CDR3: CSVPGRINNEQFF. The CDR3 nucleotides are TGCAGCGTACCGGGACGGATTAACAATGAGCAGTTCTTC.